This T cell receptor (beta chain) derives from a study of CD8 T cells in ankylosing spondylitis. The V segment lost 5 bases and the J segment 7 bases; nucleotides outside the gene matches: 7. The CDR3 sequence is 13 residues long. TCRdb used MiXCR to reprocess the 5' RACE reads, holding one entry per CDR3 protein. The profile shows approximately 400,000 distinct CDR3 sequences, 25% to 30% of them singletons. Note on this clonotype: What it recognizes is unknown.

General study results and limits: Ankylosing spondylitis blood seemed to carry a telltale TCR beta motif made of about 8 highly homologous variants.

What was sequenced was blood, either unsorted or a sorted T cell fraction (not recorded which). The genes are TRBV12-3 or TRBV12-4 and TRBJ1-2; 7 bases agree with TRBD1. This receptor was obtained from a male donor with ankylosing spondylitis. The CDR3: CASSVTGESGYTF. The CDR3 DNA follows: TGTGCCAGCAGTGTAACAGGGGAAAGTGGCTACACCTTC.